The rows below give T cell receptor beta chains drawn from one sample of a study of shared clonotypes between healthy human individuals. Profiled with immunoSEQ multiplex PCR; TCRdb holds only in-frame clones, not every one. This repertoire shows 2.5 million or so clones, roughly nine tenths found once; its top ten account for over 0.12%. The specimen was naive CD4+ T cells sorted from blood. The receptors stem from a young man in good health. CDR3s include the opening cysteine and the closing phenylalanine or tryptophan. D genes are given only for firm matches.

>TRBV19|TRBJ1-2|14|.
CASSRRGEDVGYTF
TGTGCCAGTAGTAGGCGTGGGGAAGATGTCGGCTACACCTTC
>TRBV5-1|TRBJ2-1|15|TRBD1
CASSPLGQERNEQFF
TGCGCCAGCAGCCCGTTAGGACAGGAACGCAATGAGCAGTTCTTC
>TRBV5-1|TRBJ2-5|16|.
CASSLADGSAQETQYF
TGCGCCAGCAGCTTGGCCGACGGGAGCGCTCAAGAGACCCAGTACTTC
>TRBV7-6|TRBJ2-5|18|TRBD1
CASSQGPQGAFGQETQYF
TGTGCCAGCAGCCAGGGCCCTCAGGGGGCGTTTGGTCAAGAGACCCAGTACTTC
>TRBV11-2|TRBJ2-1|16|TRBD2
CASSLGRLAGGNEQFF
TGTGCCAGCAGCTTAGGAAGGCTAGCGGGAGGGAATGAGCAGTTCTTC
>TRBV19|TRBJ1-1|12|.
CASSLWGKRAFF
TGTGCCAGTAGTCTGTGGGGCAAGAGGGCTTTCTTT
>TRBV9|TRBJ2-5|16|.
CASSVGDSGGQETQYF
TGTGCCAGCAGCGTAGGTGACAGCGGCGGACAAGAGACCCAGTACTTC
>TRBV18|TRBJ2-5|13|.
CASSPGVMETQYF
TGTGCCAGCTCACCAGGGGTTATGGAGACCCAGTACTTC
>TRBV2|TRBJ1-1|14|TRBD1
CASSRQGPNTEAFF
TGTGCCAGCAGTAGACAGGGCCCGAACACTGAAGCTTTCTTT
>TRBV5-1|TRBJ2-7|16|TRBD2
CASSSRGLAGSYEQYF
TGCGCCAGCAGCTCACGTGGACTAGCGGGTTCCTACGAGCAGTACTTC
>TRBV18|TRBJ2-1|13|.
CASSPSSYNEQFF
TGTGCCAGCTCACCTTCTAGCTACAATGAGCAGTTCTTC